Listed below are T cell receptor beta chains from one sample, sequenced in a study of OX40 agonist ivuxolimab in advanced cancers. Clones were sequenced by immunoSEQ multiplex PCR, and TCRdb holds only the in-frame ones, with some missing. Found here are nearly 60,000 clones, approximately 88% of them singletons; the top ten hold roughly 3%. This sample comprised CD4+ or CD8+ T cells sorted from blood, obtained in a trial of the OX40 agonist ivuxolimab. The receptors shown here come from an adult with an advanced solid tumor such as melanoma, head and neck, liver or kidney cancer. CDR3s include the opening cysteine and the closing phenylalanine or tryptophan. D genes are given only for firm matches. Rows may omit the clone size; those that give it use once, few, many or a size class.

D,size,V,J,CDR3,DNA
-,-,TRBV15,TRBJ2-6,CATSRVRQVLFSGANVLTF,TGTGCCACCAGCAGAGTAAGGCAGGTCCTATTCTCTGGGGCCAACGTCCTGACTTTC
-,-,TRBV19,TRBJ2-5,CASSRAPGVGETQYF,TGTGCCAGTAGTAGAGCTCCAGGGGTAGGTGAGACCCAGTACTTC
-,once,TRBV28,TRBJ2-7,CASTSVNYEQYF,TGTGCCAGCACATCGGTGAACTACGAGCAGTACTTC
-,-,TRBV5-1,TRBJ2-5,CASSPGSQETQYF,TGCGCCAGCAGCCCCGGGTCCCAAGAGACCCAGTACTTC
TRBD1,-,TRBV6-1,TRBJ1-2,CASSEAGGTGGDYGYTF,TGTGCCAGCAGTGAAGCTGGGGGGACAGGGGGCGACTATGGCTACACCTTC
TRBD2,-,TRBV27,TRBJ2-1,CASSYLLQRGYNEQFF,TGTGCCAGCAGTTACCTACTTCAGCGGGGCTACAATGAGCAGTTCTTC
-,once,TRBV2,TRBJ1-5,CASSEGGPGPSNQPQHF,TGTGCCAGCAGTGAAGGTGGACCAGGGCCAAGCAATCAGCCCCAGCATTTT
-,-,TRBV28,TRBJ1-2,CASSLWAANYGYTF,TGTGCCAGCAGTTTATGGGCAGCTAACTATGGCTACACCTTC
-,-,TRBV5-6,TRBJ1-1,CASSLDWVYTEAFF,TGTGCCAGCAGCTTGGACTGGGTGTACACTGAAGCTTTCTTT
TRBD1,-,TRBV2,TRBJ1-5,CASGLGTGASNQPQHF,TGTGCCAGCGGCCTCGGGACAGGGGCTAGCAATCAGCCCCAGCATTTT
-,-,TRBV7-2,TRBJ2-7,CASSKTGVEQYF,TGTGCCAGCAGTAAGACAGGCGTCGAGCAGTACTTC
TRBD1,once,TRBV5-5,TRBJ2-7,CASSRGQVGSYEQYF,TGTGCCAGCAGCCGCGGACAGGTGGGAAGCTACGAGCAGTACTTC
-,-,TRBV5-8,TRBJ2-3,CASSKGLGTDTQYF,TGTGCCAGCAGCAAAGGACTGGGCACAGATACGCAGTATTTT
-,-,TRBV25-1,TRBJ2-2,CASNPGKNTGELFF,TGTGCCAGCAATCCTGGGAAGAACACCGGGGAGCTGTTTTTT
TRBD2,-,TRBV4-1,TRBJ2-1,CASSQGPRLAAINEQFF,TGCGCCAGCAGCCAGGGCCCCAGACTAGCGGCAATTAATGAGCAGTTCTTC
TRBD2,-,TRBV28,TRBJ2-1,CASREGTRDNEQFF,TGTGCCAGCAGGGAGGGGACTAGGGACAATGAGCAGTTCTTC
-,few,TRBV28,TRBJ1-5,CASSPETDYQPQHF,TGTGCCAGCAGCCCAGAAACAGATTATCAGCCCCAGCATTTT
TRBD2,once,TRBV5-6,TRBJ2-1,CASSFLTSGIKNEQFF,TGTGCCAGCAGCTTCCTGACTAGCGGGATCAAAAATGAGCAGTTCTTC
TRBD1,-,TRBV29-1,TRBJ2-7,CSVWLGTGGPEQYF,TGCAGCGTGTGGCTCGGGACAGGGGGCCCCGAGCAGTACTTC
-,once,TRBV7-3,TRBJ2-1,CASSLYYGREFEQFF,TGTGCCAGCAGCTTATACTACGGGAGAGAGTTTGAGCAGTTCTTC
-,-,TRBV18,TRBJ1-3,CASSPAGSGNTIYF,TGTGCCAGCTCACCGGCAGGCTCTGGAAACACCATATATTTT
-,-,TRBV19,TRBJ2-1,CASSMGPRGLGRNEQFF,TGTGCCAGTAGTATGGGTCCCCGCGGGCTGGGGAGAAATGAGCAGTTCTTC
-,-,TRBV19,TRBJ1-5,CASSNSDDQPQHF,TGTGCCAGTAGCAACAGTGACGATCAGCCCCAGCATTTT
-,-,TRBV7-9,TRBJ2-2,CVLSLPGELFF,TGTGTCCTTTCTCTCCCCGGGGAGCTGTTTTTT